Shown below are 7 T cell receptor beta chains from a single sample sequenced in a study of somatic mutations in cytotoxic T cells in rheumatoid arthritis. The repertoire was sequenced with immunoSEQ multiplex PCR; TCRdb's copy has only in-frame clones and lacks some. In the table there are roughly 4,500 clones, nearly 90% of which are singletons. The sample comprised CD8+ T cells sorted from blood. The receptors were sampled from a woman in her 70s with rheumatoid arthritis.

The chain carries TRBV19 and TRBJ2-1; 11 bases are a match to TRBD2. The germline V gene has CDR1 LNHDA and CDR2 SQIVND (reference sequence). V shed 0 bases and J 7 bases; nucleotides not matched to a gene: 5. This CDR3 is 16 amino acids long. The CDR3 reads CASSIEKVAGGNEQFF. The CDR3 DNA reads TGTGCCAGTAGTATAGAGAAGGTAGCGGGGGGGAATGAGCAGTTCTTC.

The rearrangement joins TRBV6-1 to TRBJ1-2; no definite D call. In germline, CDR1 is MNHNS, CDR2 SASEGT. This CDR3 region has 11 residues. V was pared by 6 bases and J by 4 bases, with 6 bases between. CDR3 amino acids: CASSRGYGYTF. In DNA form, the CDR3 reads TGTGCCAGCAGCCGGGGCTATGGCTACACCTTC.

V and J are TRBV19 and TRBJ2-1, with 10 bases aligning to TRBD2. Trimming took 6 bases from V and 7 from J; bases not matched to a gene: 9. This CDR3 region has 15 residues. Germline assignment: CDR1 LNHDA and CDR2 SQIVND (reference sequence). The CDR3 nucleotides read TGTGCCAGTAGGGACCTAGCGGGGGTGGGGAATGAGCAGTTCTTC. Translating gives CASRDLAGVGNEQFF.

The chain uses TRBV11-2 and TRBJ2-7; D gene unclear. This CDR3 comprises 14 residues. Trimming removed 1 base from V and 7 bases from J, with 14 bases in between. CDR1 SGHAT and CDR2 FQNNGV come from the germline V gene. In DNA, the CDR3 is TGTGCCAGCAGCTTAGGAGGCATTTTCGGAGAGCAGTACTTC. This sequence encodes CASSLGGIFGEQYF.

V is TRBV4-1 and J is TRBJ2-5; TRBD1 aligns across 8 bases. This CDR3 has 15 amino acids. V lost 0 bases to trimming and J lost 5 bases; unmatched junction nucleotides: 5. Germline CDR1 reads MGHRA; CDR2 reads YSYEKL. The CDR3 coding sequence is TGCGCCAGCAGCCAAGAAGGTACAGGGGGTGAGACCCAGTACTTC. Translated, it gives CASSQEGTGGETQYF.

J is TRBJ1-2 and V is TRBV7-9; D unresolved. This CDR3 spans 15 amino acids. Germline V gene lookup returns CDR1 SEHNR and CDR2 FQNEAQ (reference sequence). Trimming removed 0 bases from V and 8 bases from J, with 16 bases in between. The DNA of the CDR3 is TGTGCCAGCAGCTTAGCGGTCGAGAGGGTTACGGGCTACACCTTC. It yields the protein CASSLAVERVTGYTF.

This clone was seen only a few times. CDR3 bases: TGTGCCAGCAGCTTACTCTTGGGTGGGCCCGCAGATACGCAGTATTTT. This translates into CASSLLLGGPADTQYF. V and J are TRBV7-8 and TRBJ2-3; D gene ambiguous. CDR3 length: 16 amino acids. V lost 2 bases and J 4 bases, leaving 16 bases between the germline ends. Germline values: CDR1 SGHVS, CDR2 FQNEAQ.